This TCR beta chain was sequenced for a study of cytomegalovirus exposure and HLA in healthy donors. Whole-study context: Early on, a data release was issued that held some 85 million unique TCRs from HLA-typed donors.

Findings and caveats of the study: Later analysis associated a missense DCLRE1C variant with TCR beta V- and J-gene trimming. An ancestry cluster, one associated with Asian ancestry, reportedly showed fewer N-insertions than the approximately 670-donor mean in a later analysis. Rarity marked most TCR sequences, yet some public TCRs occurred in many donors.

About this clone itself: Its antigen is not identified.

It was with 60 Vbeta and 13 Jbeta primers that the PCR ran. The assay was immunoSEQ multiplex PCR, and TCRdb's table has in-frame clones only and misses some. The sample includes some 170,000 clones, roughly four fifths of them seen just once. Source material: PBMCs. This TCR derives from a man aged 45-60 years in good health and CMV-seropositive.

For the CDR3, the DNA is TGTGCCAGCAGCCCCTCGGGGAACCAAGAGACCCAGTACTTC. This codes for CASSPSGNQETQYF. This sequence joins TRBV7-2 and TRBJ2-5, with D maybe TRBD2 (5 bases). CDR3 length: 14 amino acids. Trimming shortened V by 5 bases and J by 0 bases, and 10 bases separated the two germline ends. CDR1 and CDR2 from the germline V gene are SGHTA and FQGNSA. Together with reference TRBV7-2 and TRBJ2-5, the CDR3 gives the full variable domain: GAGVSQSPSNKVTEKGKDVELRCDPISGHTALYWYRQSLGQGLEFLIYFQGNSAPDKSGLPSDRFSAERTGGSVSTLTIQRTQQEDSAVYLCASSPSGNQETQYFGPGTRLLVL.